This entry features one T cell receptor (beta chain) sequence. CDR3 length: 13 residues. Trimming pared 1 base from V and 6 bases from J, leaving 8 bases between. The assay was immunoSEQ multiplex PCR, and TCRdb's table has in-frame clones only and misses some. The data hold roughly 140,000 clones, with approximately 80% observed a single time. The sample is drawn from a study of blood T cell repertoires in COVID-19. Background on the study: The analysed material was cDNA or gDNA that came from T cells, B-cell-depleted T cells, or PBMCs.

What was sequenced was peripheral blood. The sequence derives from a man aged 55-75 years with active or convalescent COVID-19. This chain links TRBV12-3 or TRBV12-4 with TRBJ2-3; the D is unclear. The CDR3 coding sequence is TGTGCCAGCAGTTTAGTGGCCCGCGATACGCAGTATTTT. As protein: CASSLVARDTQYF.